This T cell receptor (beta chain) was retrieved from a study of early T cells in non-severe SARS-CoV-2 infection. On the study more broadly: Sequencing input comprised bulk RNA from unsorted whole blood; chain pairing was not available. Study-level points and caveats: CD4 and private specificities were missed by VDJdb matching, which favored anti-spike CD8 responses.

This CDR3 spans 15 amino acids. Looked up from germline, CDR1 is SGDLS and CDR2 is YYNGEE. The V end lost 3 bases, the J end lost 5 bases, and 17 bases lay between the germline ends. This clonotype was recorded at least ten times. What it binds is not known. TCRdb fed the 5' RACE reads into MiXCR, producing one record per CDR3 protein. The table shows 50,000 or so distinct CDR3 sequences, with over 7% occurring only once. Sequencing used whole blood. The chain employs TRBV9 and TRBJ2-5, with D possibly matching TRBD1 (6 bases). The clonotype comes from an adult who was a healthcare worker with PCR-confirmed SARS-CoV-2 infection or an uninfected control (not recorded which). CDR3 residues: CASSALGHSMETQYF. CDR3 DNA sequence: TGTGCCAGCAGCGCCTTGGGACATTCGATGGAGACCCAGTACTTC.